This entry lists 17 T cell receptor beta chains sequenced from one sample in a study of blood T cell repertoires in COVID-19. Assay: immunoSEQ multiplex PCR; the TCRdb copy retains only in-frame clones and omits some. The sample carries 310,000 or so clones, about 83% recorded once. Sequenced: peripheral blood. Source of these receptors: a woman in her forties or fifties with acute or convalescent COVID-19.

This clone was seen just once. This chain connects TRBV28 to TRBJ1-1; perhaps TRBD1 as D (6 bases). CDR1 is MDHEN and CDR2 is SYDVKM in the germline V gene. The V end lost 3 bases, the J end lost 1 base, and 12 bases lay between the germline ends. The CDR3 has 15 residues. CDR3 sequence (DNA): TGTGCCAGCAGTTTTGTTGCCAGGGGGAACACTGAAGCTTTCTTT. It yields the protein CASSFVARGNTEAFF.

The chain couples TRBV5-4 to TRBJ2-7, with D possibly being TRBD1 (6 bases). Trimming stripped 5 bases from V and 4 bases from J, with 16 bases between. CDR1 and CDR2 from the germline V gene are SGHNT and YYREEE (reference sequence). This CDR3 has 14 amino acids. DNA of the CDR3: TGTGCCAGCAGTTCCTCCGGGACAAGGTACGAGCAGTACTTC. Its translation: CASSSSGTRYEQYF.

The chain recombines TRBV7-9 with TRBJ2-1; 9 positions agree with TRBD1. Losses at the gene ends were 5 bases for V and 8 bases for J; bases not matched to a gene: 10. CDR1 is SEHNR and CDR2 is FQNEAQ in the germline V gene (reference sequence). CDR3 length: 15 residues. CDR3 nucleotides: TGTGCCAGCAGCACCGGGACAGGGATTAAGGATGAGCAGTTCTTC. Its translation is CASSTGTGIKDEQFF.

V gene TRBV10-3 combines with J gene TRBJ1-1; TRBD1 matches at 7 bases. V lost 7 bases and J lost 7; bases outside the gene matches: 12. Germline-derived CDR1 and CDR2 are ENHRY and SYGVKD. This CDR3 has 14 residues. The CDR3 reads CAITRDREWSEAFF. CDR3 in DNA: TGTGCCATCACCCGAGACAGGGAATGGAGTGAAGCTTTCTTT.

This rearrangement joins TRBV9 to TRBJ1-2; 7 positions agree with TRBD1. The CDR3 runs 14 residues. Trimming at V came to 3 bases and at J to 7 bases, leaving 9 bases not matched to a gene. In germline, CDR1 is SGDLS, CDR2 YYNGEE. For the CDR3, the DNA is TGTGCCAGCAGCGCCTCAACAGGGGTTGCTGGCTACACCTTC. Amino acid sequence: CASSASTGVAGYTF.

The V gene is TRBV3-1 (or the pseudogene TRBV3-2), the J gene TRBJ2-2, with TRBD2 matching over 10 bases. The J segment lost 7 bases and the V segment lost 0 bases, leaving 2 bases of the junction unmatched. Germline assignment: CDR1 LGHDT and CDR2 YNNKEL (reference sequence). CDR3 length equals 15 residues. In DNA, the CDR3 is TGTGCCAGCAGCCAAGATGCTAGCGGGAGCGGGGAGCTGTTTTTT. Protein: CASSQDASGSGELFF.

In DNA, the CDR3 is TGTGCCAGCAGCTTAGTAATCTCTGGGGCCAACGTCCTGACTTTC. This translates into CASSLVISGANVLTF. This chain uses TRBV7-9 with TRBJ2-6; no clear D. CDR1 and CDR2 (germline): SEHNR, FQNEAQ (reference sequence). V dropped 1 base and J dropped 0 bases, with 4 bases sitting between them. This CDR3 comprises 15 residues.

This rearrangement joins TRBV5-4 to TRBJ1-4; D perhaps matches TRBD1 (5 bases). The CDR3 spans 15 residues. The germline V and J ends were trimmed by 4 bases and 0 bases, with 10 bases remaining between them. CDR1 and CDR2 (germline): SGHNT, YYREEE (reference sequence). For the CDR3, the DNA is TGTGCCAGCAGCCTGGGGCCTGCAACTAATGAAAAACTGTTTTTT. Protein product: CASSLGPATNEKLFF. The full variable domain, completed using reference TRBV5-4 and TRBJ1-4, is ETGVTQSPTHLIKTRGQQVTLRCSSQSGHNTVSWYQQALGQGPQFIFQYYREEENGRGNFPPRFSGLQFPNYSSELNVNALELDDSALYLCASSLGPATNEKLFFGSGTQLSVL.

CDR3 nucleotide sequence: TGCGCCAGCAGCACGACAGGCCCGCGGGCGGGCACTGAAGCTTTCTTT. Its protein is CASSTTGPRAGTEAFF. V gene TRBV5-1 combines with J gene TRBJ1-1; D is perhaps TRBD1 (6 bases). The CDR3 contains 16 residues. CDR1 and CDR2 from the germline V gene are SGHRS and YFSETQ. V lost 4 bases, J lost 4 bases, and 20 bases lay in between.

The V call is TRBV5-6, the J call TRBJ2-3; D is unclear. The CDR3 sequence is 14 residues long. Germline CDR1 reads SGHDT; CDR2 reads YYEEEE. V lost 0 bases and J 0 bases, leaving 5 bases between the germline ends. The DNA for the CDR3 is TGTGCCAGCAGCTTGGCCCGTAGCACAGATACGCAGTATTTT. As protein: CASSLARSTDTQYF.

On this clone: Germline is not matched at one junction end, which may reflect a read error. The chain has TRBV6-5 and TRBJ1-3; D gene unclear. In germline, CDR1 is MNHEY, CDR2 SVGAGI. The CDR3 totals 14 residues. CDR3 coding DNA: TGTGCCAGCAGTTACGGAGGGTCCGGAAGCACCATATATTTT. Protein product: CASSYGGSGSTIYF.

The chain combines TRBV18 with TRBJ2-2; D unresolved. V lost 5 bases, J lost 9 bases, and 7 bases lay in between. Germline V gives CDR1 KGHSH, CDR2 LQKENI. This CDR3 has 11 residues. The CDR3 coding sequence is TGTGCCAGCTCATCCACTAGGGAGCTGTTTTTT. Residues: CASSSTRELFF.

The CDR3 spells CASSEGGGRNNEQFF. CDR3 nucleotide sequence: TGTGCCAGCAGTGAAGGCGGCGGGAGAAACAATGAGCAGTTCTTC. The gene calls are TRBV6-1 and TRBJ2-1, with 7 positions matching TRBD2. This CDR3 comprises 15 residues. Germline V gene data show CDR1 as MNHNS and CDR2 as SASEGT. V shed 1 base and J 5 bases; nucleotides not matched to a gene: 5.

The chain joins TRBV19 to TRBJ1-4, with 12 positions matching TRBD1. Per the germline V gene, CDR1 is LNHDA and CDR2 is SQIVND (reference sequence). V was clipped by 4 bases and J by 5 bases; unmatched bases: 8. The CDR3 is 17 residues long. The DNA for the CDR3 is TGTGCCAGTAGTAGGGACAGGGGGCGGATTAAAAATGAAAAACTGTTTTTT. Translating gives CASSRDRGRIKNEKLFF.

This clone has a handful of counts. The chain has TRBV7-9 and TRBJ2-1; D is uncertain. The CDR3 spans 15 residues. Trimming removed 5 bases at V and 9 bases at J, with 20 bases between. Germline loops: CDR1 SEHNR, CDR2 FQNEAQ (reference sequence). CDR3 region: CASSLGVAVTSEQFF. CDR3 in DNA: TGTGCCAGCAGCCTAGGTGTGGCAGTAACAAGTGAGCAGTTCTTC.

This chain connects TRBV6-5 to TRBJ1-5; D is undetermined. V dropped 6 bases and J dropped 1 base, with 10 bases sitting between them. The length of the CDR3 is 14 residues. In germline, CDR1 is MNHEY, CDR2 SVGAGI. CDR3 in DNA: TGTGCCAGCAGCCCAACACCCAGCAATCAGCCCCAGCATTTT. Translation gives CASSPTPSNQPQHF.

V and J are TRBV25-1 and TRBJ2-3; 12 bases line up with TRBD2. The CDR3 consists of 17 residues. Germline trimming cut 1 base from V and 6 bases from J; bases unmatched to any gene: 8. Germline V lookup: CDR1 MGHDK, CDR2 SYGVNS. CDR3 sequence: CASSEFGLAGGPDTQYF. CDR3 DNA sequence: TGTGCCAGCAGTGAATTTGGGCTAGCGGGAGGGCCCGATACGCAGTATTTT. Full variable domain (remainder filled in from reference TRBV25-1 and TRBJ2-3): EADIYQTPRYLVIGTGKKITLECSQTMGHDKMYWYQQDPGMELHLIHYSYGVNSTEKGDLSSESTVSRIRTEHFPLTLESARPSHTSQYLCASSEFGLAGGPDTQYFGPGTRLTVL.